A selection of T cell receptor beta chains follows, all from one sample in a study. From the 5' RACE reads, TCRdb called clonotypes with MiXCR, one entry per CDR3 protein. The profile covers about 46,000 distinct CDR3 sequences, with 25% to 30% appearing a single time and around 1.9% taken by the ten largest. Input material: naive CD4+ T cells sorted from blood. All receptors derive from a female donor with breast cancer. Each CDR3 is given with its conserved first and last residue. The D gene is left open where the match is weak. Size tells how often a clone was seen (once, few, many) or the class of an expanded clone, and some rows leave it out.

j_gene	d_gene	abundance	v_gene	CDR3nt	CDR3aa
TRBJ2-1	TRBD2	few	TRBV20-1	TGCAGTGCTAGAGATAAAGTGACTAGCGGGACCCTCTACAATGAGCAGTTCTTC	CSARDKVTSGTLYNEQFF
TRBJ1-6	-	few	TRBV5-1	TGCGCCAGCAGCTTGCGACAGAACTATAATTCACCCCTCCACTTT	CASSLRQNYNSPLHF
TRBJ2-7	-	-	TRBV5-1	TGCGCCAGCAGCTACCGAGGGGGCGAGCAGTACTTC	CASSYRGGEQYF
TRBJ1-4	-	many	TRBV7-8	TGTGCCAGCAGCCCAACGGTCACAACTAATGAAAAACTGTTTTTT	CASSPTVTTNEKLFF
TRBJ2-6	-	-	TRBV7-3	TGTGCCAGCACAAAAGGACGAAACTCTGGGGCCAACGTCCTGACTTTC	CASTKGRNSGANVLTF
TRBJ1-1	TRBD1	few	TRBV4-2	TGTGCCAGCAGCCAAGCGACACAGTGGACAGGGAAAGGGTACACTGAAGCTTTCTTT	CASSQATQWTGKGYTEAFF
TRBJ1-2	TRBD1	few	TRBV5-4	TGTGCCAGCAGCCCGGGACAGGGCATCTATGGCTACACCTTC	CASSPGQGIYGYTF
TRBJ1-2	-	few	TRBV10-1	TGCGCCAGCAGTGAGTCTGGGGATCATGGCTACACCTTC	CASSESGDHGYTF
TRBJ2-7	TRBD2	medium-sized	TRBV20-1	TGCAGTGCTAAGCGGGGGGCCTACGAGCAGTACTTC	CSAKRGAYEQYF
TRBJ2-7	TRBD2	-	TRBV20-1	TGCAGTGCTAGGGGGTCTAGCGGAGGTTTGGAGCAGTACTTC	CSARGSSGGLEQYF
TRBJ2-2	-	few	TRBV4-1	TGCGCCAGCAGCCAAGTAGACTTAGGGTTGGCCACCGGGGAGCTGTTTTTT	CASSQVDLGLATGELFF
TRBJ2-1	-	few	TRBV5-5	TGTGCCAGCAGCTCCCGGGACGCCCTCAACAATGAGCAGTTCTTC	CASSSRDALNNEQFF
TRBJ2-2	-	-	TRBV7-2	TGTGCCAGCAGCTCCGGAACTCCTCGGAACACCGGGGAGCTGTTTTTT	CASSSGTPRNTGELFF
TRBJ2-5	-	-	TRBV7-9	TGTGCCAGCAGCTTAGGCGACAGCAAACAAGAGACCCAGTACTTC	CASSLGDSKQETQYF
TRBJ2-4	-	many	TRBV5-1	TGCGCCAGCAGCTTGGCGGGAGTAGGCAAAAACATTCAGTACTTC	CASSLAGVGKNIQYF
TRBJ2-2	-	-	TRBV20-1	TGCAGTGCTAGAGAAGGGACGACTTACGGGGAGCTGTTTTTT	CSAREGTTYGELFF
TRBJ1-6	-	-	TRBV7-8	TGTGCCAGCAGCTCCGACAGAAATTCACCCCTCCACTTT	CASSSDRNSPLHF
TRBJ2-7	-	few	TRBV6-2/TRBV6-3	TGTGCCAGCAGTTCGCCGGGACAATCCCAACCCTACGAGCAGTACTTC	CASSSPGQSQPYEQYF
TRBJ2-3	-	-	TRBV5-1	TGCGCCAGCAGTTTGTCGGGATTAGAAGATACGCAGTATTTT	CASSLSGLEDTQYF
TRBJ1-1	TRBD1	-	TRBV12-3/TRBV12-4	TGTGCCAGCAGCAAAACAGGGGGCACTGAAGCTTTCTTT	CASSKTGGTEAFF
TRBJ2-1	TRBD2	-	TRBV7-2	TGTGCCATCACGAAATTACTTAGCGGGAGCCGCAATGAGCAGTTCTTC	CAITKLLSGSRNEQFF
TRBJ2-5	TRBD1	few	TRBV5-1	TGCGCCAGCAGCACAACAGGGGCTCAAGAGACCCAGTACTTC	CASSTTGAQETQYF
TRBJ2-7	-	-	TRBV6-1	TGTGCCAGCACGGACAGAAGAGATAGGCCGGGGGAGCAGTACTTC	CASTDRRDRPGEQYF
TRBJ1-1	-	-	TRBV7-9	TGTGCCAGCAGCTTCGGGTTTAGTGAAGCTTTCTTT	CASSFGFSEAFF
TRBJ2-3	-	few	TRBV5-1	TGCGCCAGCAGCTTGGACTCTAGGGACACAGATACGCAGTATTTT	CASSLDSRDTDTQYF
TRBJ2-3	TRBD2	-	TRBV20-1	TGCAGTGCGGGAGGGGGACTAGCGGGCCGACTGCCTAGCACAGATACGCAGTATTTT	CSAGGGLAGRLPSTDTQYF
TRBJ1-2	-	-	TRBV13	TGTGCCAGCACCTCCCGTCGGTCTAGCTATGGCTACACCTTC	CASTSRRSSYGYTF
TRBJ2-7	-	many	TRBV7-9	TGTGCCAGCAGCTTAGGGCACAGCTCCTACGAGCAGTACTTC	CASSLGHSSYEQYF
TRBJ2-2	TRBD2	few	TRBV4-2	TGTGCCAGCAGCTCCCACGCCGGGACTAGCGGGGGGCGGGCCGGGGAGCTGTTTTTT	CASSSHAGTSGGRAGELFF
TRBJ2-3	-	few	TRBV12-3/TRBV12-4	TGTGCCAGCAGTTTAAAAGGCGATACGCAGTATTTT	CASSLKGDTQYF
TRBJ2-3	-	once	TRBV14	TGTGCCAGCAGCCAAGTGGGCAGGAGCACAGATACGCAGTATTTT	CASSQVGRSTDTQYF
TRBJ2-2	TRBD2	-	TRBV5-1	TGCGCCAGCAGCCAACGCCCTAGCGGAAACACCGGGGAGCTGTTTTTT	CASSQRPSGNTGELFF
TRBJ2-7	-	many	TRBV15	TGTGCCACCAGCAGGCCCGGGACAACATCATACGAGCAGTACTTC	CATSRPGTTSYEQYF
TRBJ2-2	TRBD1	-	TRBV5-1	TGCGCCAGCAGCACCCTAGGACAGGGGGCTCCCGGGGAGCTGTTTTTT	CASSTLGQGAPGELFF
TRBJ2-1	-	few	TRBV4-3	TGCGCCAGCAGCCATCCACGTCACAATGAGCAGTTCTTC	CASSHPRHNEQFF
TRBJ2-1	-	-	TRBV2	TGTGCCAGCAGTGAGGGGTCCTACCTAGCGGAGCAGTTCTTC	CASSEGSYLAEQFF
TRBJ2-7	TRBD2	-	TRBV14	TGTGCCAGCAGCCTAGGGACTAGCGGGTCTTGGGTCTCCTACGAGCAGTACTTC	CASSLGTSGSWVSYEQYF
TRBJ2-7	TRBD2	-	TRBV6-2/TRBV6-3	TGTGCCAGCACCCCCCGGAGCGGGAGGTTTTACGAGCAGTACTTC	CASTPRSGRFYEQYF
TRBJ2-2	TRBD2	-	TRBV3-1	TGTGCCAGCAGCTTTGGGGGGGACACCGGGGAGCTGTTTTTT	CASSFGGDTGELFF
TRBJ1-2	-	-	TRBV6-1	TGTGCCAGCAGTGAAGCGCGTCCGGTTTATGGCTACACCTTC	CASSEARPVYGYTF
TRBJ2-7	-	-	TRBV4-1	TGCGCCAGTTCGCTCAGGGAAGGGGATAACGTGCAGTACTTC	CASSLREGDNVQYF
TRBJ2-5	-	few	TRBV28	TGCGCCAGCAGCCTTCTTCAAGCCGGGACTCCTTGGGAGACCCAGTACTTC	CASSLLQAGTPWETQYF
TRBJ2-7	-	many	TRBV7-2	TGTGCCAGCAGCACACCAGCACGGCGTCCCCTCGAGCAGTACTTC	CASSTPARRPLEQYF
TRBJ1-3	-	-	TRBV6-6	TGTGCCAGCAGTTATGTCCAGGGGATGGGCACCATATATTTT	CASSYVQGMGTIYF
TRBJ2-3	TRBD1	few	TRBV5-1	TGCGCCAGCAGCTTGGAGTCGTACTCCGGGACAGGGGCGACAGATACGCAGTATTTT	CASSLESYSGTGATDTQYF
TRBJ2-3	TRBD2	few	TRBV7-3	TGTGCCAGCAGGCAAACTAGCGGGAGAACAGATACGCAGTATTTT	CASRQTSGRTDTQYF
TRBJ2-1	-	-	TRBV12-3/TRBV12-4	TGTGCCAGCGGCCTGCACCGGTATGAGCAGTTCTTC	CASGLHRYEQFF
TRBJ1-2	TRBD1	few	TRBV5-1	TGCGCCAGCAGCTTCGAACAGGGGAAAGATGGCTACACCTTC	CASSFEQGKDGYTF
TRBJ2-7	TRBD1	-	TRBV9	TGTGCCAGCAGCGTAGGGCTGGGACAGGTCTACGAGCAGTACTTC	CASSVGLGQVYEQYF
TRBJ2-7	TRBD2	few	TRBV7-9	TGTGCCAGCAGCCCTCCGGGACTAGCGGGAGTAAACGAGCAGTACTTC	CASSPPGLAGVNEQYF
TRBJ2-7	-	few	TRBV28	TGTGCCAGCAATAGGGGTTTGTACGAGCAGTACTTC	CASNRGLYEQYF
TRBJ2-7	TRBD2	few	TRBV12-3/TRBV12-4	TGTGCCAGCAGCCTCGCACTAGCGGGAGGGTGGGTCTACGAGCAGTACTTC	CASSLALAGGWVYEQYF
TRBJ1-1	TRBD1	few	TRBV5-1	TGCGCCAGCAGCTTGGGGGACAGGGTCAACACTGAAGCTTTCTTT	CASSLGDRVNTEAFF
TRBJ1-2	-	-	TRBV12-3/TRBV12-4	TGTGCCAGCAGTTTCCCAGGGAGTCGCGGCTACACCTTC	CASSFPGSRGYTF
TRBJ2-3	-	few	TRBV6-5	TGTGCCAGCAGGCCGCTCGGGCAGGGCACAGATACGCAGTATTTT	CASRPLGQGTDTQYF
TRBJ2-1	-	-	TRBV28	TGTGCCAGCAGCGGAAGCGGAGCCCGTTACAATGAGCAGTTCTTC	CASSGSGARYNEQFF
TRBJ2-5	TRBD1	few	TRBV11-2	TGTGCCAGCAGCTTGTCGCGAACAGGGGCCCAAGAGACCCAGTACTTC	CASSLSRTGAQETQYF
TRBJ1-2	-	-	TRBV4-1	TGCGCCAGCAGCCAAGAATATTTCACAGGTGGCTACACCTTC	CASSQEYFTGGYTF
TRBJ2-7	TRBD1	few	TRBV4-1	TGCGCCAGCAGCCAAGTCTCCGGACAGGGTACCTACGAGCAGTACTTC	CASSQVSGQGTYEQYF